This T cell receptor beta chain was sequenced in a study of STAT5B mutations in CD4+ large granular lymphocyte leukemia. Study-wide points: 8/27 top patient clones versus 2/35 control clones were TRBV06-family. About 26% of private leukemic clonotypes occurred rarely in other patients' non-leukemic repertoires.

How the authors handled the data: Productive clonotypes were detectable down to 2.59 x 10-5 frequency. Libraries were prepared by immunoSEQ multiplex PCR; TCRdb keeps only in-frame clonotypes and omits some of them. Clone size and V and J calls were adopted from that table, with D and trimming inferred from the DNA. The table has roughly 34,000 clones, about four fifths seen once. Of note for this clone: No antigen is known for it.

The CDR3 totals 14 residues. Germline loops: CDR1 SQVTM, CDR2 ANQGSEA. V shed 1 base and J 0 bases; nucleotides not matched to a gene: 0. V and J are TRBV29-1 and TRBJ2-3, with TRBD1 matching over 8 bases. This clonotype was sampled from a human donor in good health. Sample: CD4+ T cells from blood buffy coats. CDR3 sequence reads: CSVEGQGSTDTQYF. As DNA, the CDR3 is TGCAGCGTTGAAGGACAGGGGAGCACAGATACGCAGTATTTT.